The following is a T cell receptor beta chain sequence with its context. What it binds is unknown. TCR beta cDNA libraries had unique molecular identifiers. TCRdb redid the calling of the PCR reads with MiXCR, one entry per CDR3 protein. This sample has 150,000 to 200,000 distinct CDR3 sequences, with about 32% found just once. The CDR3 contains 15 residues. V lost 0 bases to trimming and J lost 4 bases, with 10 bases between them. Germline V lookup: CDR1 KGHSH, CDR2 LQKENI. This sample was included in a study of post-analysis software for immune sequencing data. As for the study in general: Relapsing-remitting, secondary progressive and progressive-relapsing forms made up the multiple sclerosis disease courses. Study conclusions and caveats: Included in a set of five TRBV segments more frequent in patients than controls were TRBV5-6, TRBV5-1 and TRBV20-1. Compared against controls, patients with multiple sclerosis displayed significantly lower normalized Chao1 diversity.

Sequenced input: blood. The clonotype originates from a girl between 10 and 17 years old with multiple sclerosis. This chain uses TRBV18 with TRBJ1-5; TRBD1 might be the D (5 bases). The CDR3 sequence is CASSPPGGSNQPQHF. CDR3 nucleotide sequence: TGTGCCAGCTCACCACCGGGGGGTAGTAATCAGCCCCAGCATTTT.